This TCR beta chain stems from a study of blood T cell repertoires in COVID-19. Study details: Specimens from acute and convalescent COVID-19 originated in the United States, Italy and Spain. T cells, B-cell-depleted T cells, or PBMCs supplied cDNA or gDNA.

Sequenced by immunoSEQ multiplex PCR; TCRdb stores in-frame clones only, minus some. Among 200,000 to 250,000 clones listed, approximately 83% were seen once. The CDR3 runs 12 residues. Looked up from germline, CDR1 is SGHKS and CDR2 is YYEKEE (reference sequence). Trimming left V 7 bases short and J 5 bases short, with 13 bases between. This TCR derives from a young man who had recovered from COVID-19. The genes are TRBV5-5 and TRBJ2-7; perhaps TRBD1 as D (5 bases). Sequencing was performed on peripheral blood. CDR3 nucleotides: TGTGCCAGCTCAAAAGTGGACAACGAGCAGTACTTC. It codes for CASSKVDNEQYF.